This is a list of T cell receptor beta chains from one sample in a study of beta chain features in type 1 diabetes. Libraries were prepared by immunoSEQ multiplex PCR; TCRdb keeps only in-frame clonotypes and omits some of them. Of 160,000 or so clones in the sample, around 9% were seen once. The sample was central memory CD4+ T cells from blood. All receptors derive from a woman in her twenties or thirties with type 1 diabetes. Both conserved end residues are part of each CDR3. The D gene is left open where the match is weak. Not all rows give a size; the values are once, few, many and, for expanded clones, a class.

d_call	v_call	clone_size	j_call	cdr3_aa	cdr3_nt
NA	TRBV30	NA	TRBJ1-5	CAWSSGDNQPQHF	TGTGCCTGGAGTTCAGGCGACAATCAGCCCCAGCATTTT
TRBD1	TRBV11-2	NA	TRBJ1-2	CASSLAGRGHGYTF	TGTGCCAGCAGCTTAGCAGGCAGGGGGCATGGCTACACCTTC
TRBD1	TRBV9	NA	TRBJ2-7	CATGTGFYEQYF	TGTGCAACCGGGACAGGGTTTTACGAGCAGTACTTC
NA	TRBV30	few	TRBJ2-4	CAWSVGGSNIQYF	TGTGCCTGGAGTGTCGGGGGTAGTAACATTCAGTACTTC
NA	TRBV27	few	TRBJ2-4	CASSLNTAKNIQYF	TGTGCCAGCAGTTTAAACACAGCCAAAAACATTCAGTACTTC
TRBD1	TRBV27	few	TRBJ1-5	CASSTRTGGVQPQHF	TGTGCCAGCAGTACAAGGACAGGGGGCGTTCAGCCCCAGCATTTT
NA	TRBV19	few	TRBJ1-1	CASSIQQGEAFF	TGTGCCAGTAGTATCCAACAGGGTGAAGCTTTCTTT
NA	TRBV7-9	NA	TRBJ1-4	CASSQIEEKLFF	TGTGCCAGCAGCCAAATAGAAGAAAAACTGTTTTTT
NA	TRBV7-2	many	TRBJ1-2	CASSPTDTGYGYTF	TGTGCCAGCAGCCCAACCGACACTGGCTATGGCTACACCTTC
TRBD1	TRBV6-5	few	TRBJ2-1	CASSPRTGLGNEQFF	TGTGCCAGCAGTCCTAGGACAGGGTTAGGGAATGAGCAGTTCTTC
TRBD1	TRBV28	NA	TRBJ2-7	CATTGQGVYEQYF	TGTGCCACCACGGGACAGGGGGTCTACGAGCAGTACTTC
TRBD1	TRBV4-2	few	TRBJ2-7	CASSPTASRDRVYHEQYF	TGTGCCAGCAGCCCCACCGCAAGCCGGGACAGGGTATACCACGAGCAGTACTTC
NA	TRBV18	few	TRBJ2-7	CASSPQTGHYEQYF	TGTGCCAGCTCACCTCAGACAGGACACTACGAGCAGTACTTC
TRBD1	TRBV7-9	many	TRBJ1-2	CASSARGLSGYTF	TGTGCCAGCAGCGCCAGGGGGCTGAGTGGCTACACCTTC
NA	TRBV7-9	NA	TRBJ1-2	CASSGGWNGYTF	TGTGCCAGCAGCGGGGGGTGGAATGGCTACACCTTC
TRBD2	TRBV5-4	NA	TRBJ2-1	CASSSVAGGSYNEQFF	TGTGCCAGCAGCTCTGTAGCGGGAGGGTCCTACAATGAGCAGTTCTTC
NA	TRBV11-2	few	TRBJ2-5	CASSLGPVRGETQYF	TGTGCCAGCAGCTTAGGCCCCGTAAGGGGAGAGACCCAGTACTTC
NA	TRBV5-4	NA	TRBJ1-2	CASSPDSNYGYTF	TGTGCCAGCAGCCCAGACAGCAACTATGGCTACACCTTC
TRBD1	TRBV5-4	NA	TRBJ2-5	CASRKDRGSQETQYF	TGTGCCAGCCGAAAAGACAGGGGAAGCCAAGAGACCCAGTACTTC
NA	TRBV18	once	TRBJ2-1	CASSPPTGGSYNEQFF	TGTGCCAGCTCACCACCTACAGGCGGAAGCTACAATGAGCAGTTCTTC
NA	TRBV5-1	few	TRBJ1-1	CASSQNTGRDTEAFF	TGCGCCAGCAGCCAAAACACCGGCAGGGACACTGAAGCTTTCTTT
NA	TRBV19	NA	TRBJ2-3	CASSTQAARGTDTQYF	TGTGCCAGTAGTACCCAAGCGGCCCGGGGCACAGATACGCAGTATTTT
TRBD2	TRBV6-5	NA	TRBJ2-1	CASRRGLASNEQFF	TGTGCCAGCAGAAGGGGACTAGCGTCGAATGAGCAGTTCTTC
TRBD2	TRBV10-3	NA	TRBJ2-1	CAISGASTSGRSSYNEQFF	TGTGCCATCAGTGGGGCTTCGACTAGCGGGAGGAGCTCCTACAATGAGCAGTTCTTC
NA	TRBV6-5	few	TRBJ2-7	CASSYSRVGPGEQYF	TGTGCCAGCAGTTACTCGCGAGTCGGCCCGGGCGAGCAGTACTTC
TRBD2	TRBV30	NA	TRBJ2-1	CAWSAGLAGGYYSYNEQFF	TGTGCCTGGAGTGCCGGACTAGCGGGAGGGTACTACTCCTACAATGAGCAGTTCTTC
NA	TRBV7-9	NA	TRBJ2-2	CASSPGASGELFF	TGTGCCAGCAGCCCTGGGGCGAGCGGGGAGCTGTTTTTT
NA	TRBV6-6	few	TRBJ2-5	CASSTRLDGLQYF	TGTGCCAGCAGTACGAGACTAGATGGTTTGCAGTACTTC
NA	TRBV18	NA	TRBJ2-2	CASSPVMRQGGDTGELFF	TGTGCCAGCTCACCGGTTATGAGACAGGGAGGCGACACCGGGGAGCTGTTTTTT
TRBD2	TRBV27	many	TRBJ2-6	CASSRLAGGSMANVLTF	TGTGCCAGCAGCCGACTAGCGGGAGGGTCTATGGCCAACGTCCTGACTTTC
TRBD2	TRBV7-7	NA	TRBJ2-1	CASSLGVASGRHEQFF	TGTGCTAGCAGCTTGGGGGTGGCTAGCGGGAGACATGAGCAGTTCTTC
TRBD1	TRBV27	NA	TRBJ1-2	CASSFLRQGRRGYTF	TGTGCCAGCAGCTTCCTTCGACAGGGGAGAAGGGGCTACACCTTC
NA	TRBV29-1	NA	TRBJ2-3	CSVEGGRATDTQYF	TGCAGCGTTGAAGGAGGCAGGGCCACAGATACGCAGTATTTT
NA	TRBV5-1	few	TRBJ1-1	CASSLTTGGGEAFF	TGCGCCAGCAGCTTAACTACAGGCGGCGGCGAAGCTTTCTTT
NA	TRBV5-1	NA	TRBJ2-7	CASSLGSSPLYEQYF	TGCGCCAGCAGCTTGGGATCTAGCCCGCTCTACGAGCAGTACTTC
NA	TRBV6-6	NA	TRBJ2-7	CASSHPYRDYEQYF	TGTGCCAGCAGTCACCCCTACCGGGATTACGAGCAGTACTTC
TRBD2	TRBV5-1	few	TRBJ2-7	CASSWSSGSPYEQYF	TGCGCCAGCAGCTGGAGTAGCGGGTCCCCCTACGAGCAGTACTTC
NA	TRBV29-1	NA	TRBJ2-5	CSVPTGETQYF	TGCAGCGTCCCCACGGGGGAGACCCAGTACTTC